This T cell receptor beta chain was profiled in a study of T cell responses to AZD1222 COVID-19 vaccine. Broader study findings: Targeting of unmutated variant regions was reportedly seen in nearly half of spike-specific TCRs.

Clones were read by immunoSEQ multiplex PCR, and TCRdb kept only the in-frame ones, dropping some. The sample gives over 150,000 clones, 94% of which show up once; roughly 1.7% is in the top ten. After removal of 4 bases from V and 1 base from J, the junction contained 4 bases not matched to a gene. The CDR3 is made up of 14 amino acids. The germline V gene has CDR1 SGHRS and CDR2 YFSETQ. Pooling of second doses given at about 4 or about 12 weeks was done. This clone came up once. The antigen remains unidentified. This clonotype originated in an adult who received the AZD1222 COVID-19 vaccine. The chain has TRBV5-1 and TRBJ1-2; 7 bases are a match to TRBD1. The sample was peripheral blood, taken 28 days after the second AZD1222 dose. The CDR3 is CASSPGQINYGYTF. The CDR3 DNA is TGCGCCAGCAGCCCGGGACAGATTAACTATGGCTACACCTTC.